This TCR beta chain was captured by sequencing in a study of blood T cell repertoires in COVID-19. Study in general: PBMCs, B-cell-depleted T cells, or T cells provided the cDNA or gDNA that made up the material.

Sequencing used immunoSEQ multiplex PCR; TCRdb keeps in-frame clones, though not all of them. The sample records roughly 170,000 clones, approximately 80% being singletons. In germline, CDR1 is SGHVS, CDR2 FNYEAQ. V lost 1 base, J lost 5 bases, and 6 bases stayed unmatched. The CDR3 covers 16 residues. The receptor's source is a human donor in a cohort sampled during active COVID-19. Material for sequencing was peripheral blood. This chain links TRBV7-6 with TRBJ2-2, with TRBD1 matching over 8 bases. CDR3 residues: CASSLVGTGYTGELFF. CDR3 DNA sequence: TGTGCCAGCAGCTTAGTGGGGACAGGATATACCGGGGAGCTGTTTTTT.